This TCR beta chain was identified in a study of cytomegalovirus exposure and HLA in healthy donors. Concerning this clone: Its antigen remains unknown.

It was with 60 Vbeta and 13 Jbeta primers that the PCR ran. Libraries were prepared by immunoSEQ multiplex PCR; TCRdb keeps only in-frame clonotypes and omits some of them. In the table there are some 190,000 clones, 65% to 85% of which are singletons. This CDR3 has 15 amino acids. Trimming removed 2 bases from V and 4 bases from J, with 11 bases in between. Germline assignment: CDR1 MGHDK and CDR2 SYGVNS. General study points: The study carried out a later analysis of TCR beta sequences. It associated 15,000 to 20,000 of them with specific HLA alleles at a false discovery rate of 0.05. From TCR beta sequences, most subjects' HLA-A and HLA-B alleles were reportedly predicted accurately. In a later analysis, across HLA loci, associated TCR counts were highest for DRB1, lowest for HLA-C.

Sample: PBMCs. This TCR was sampled from a girl aged 5 to 17 in good health and CMV-seropositive. The rearrangement uses TRBV25-1 and TRBJ2-2; D might be TRBD1 (5 bases). CDR3 nucleotide sequence: TGTGCCAGCAGTGAAGCTCAGGGTGGCACCGGGGAGCTGTTTTTT. Its translation: CASSEAQGGTGELFF.